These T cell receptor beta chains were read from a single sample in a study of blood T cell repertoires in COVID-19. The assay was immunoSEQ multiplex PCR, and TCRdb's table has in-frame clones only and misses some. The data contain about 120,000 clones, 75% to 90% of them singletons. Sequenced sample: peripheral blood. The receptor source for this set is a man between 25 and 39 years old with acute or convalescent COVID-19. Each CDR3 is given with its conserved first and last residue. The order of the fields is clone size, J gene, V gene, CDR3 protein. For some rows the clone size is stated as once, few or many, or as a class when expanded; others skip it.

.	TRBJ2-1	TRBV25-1	CASSESSGRADEQFF
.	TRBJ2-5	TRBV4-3	CASSQGRAGETQYF
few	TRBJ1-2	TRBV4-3	CASSQANRAGRRGYTF
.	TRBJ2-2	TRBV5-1	CASSFGGAPTGELFF
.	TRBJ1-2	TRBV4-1	CASSHSFKLANYGYTF
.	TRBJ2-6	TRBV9	CASSVGPGQEGSGANVLTF
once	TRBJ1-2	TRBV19	CASSSGAGYGYTF
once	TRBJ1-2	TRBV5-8	CASSLRRVGYTF
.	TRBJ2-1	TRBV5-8	CASSLRREGRSEQFF
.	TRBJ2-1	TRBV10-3	CAIRTSGGEVEQFF
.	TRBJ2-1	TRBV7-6	CASSLGPRGPLNEQFF
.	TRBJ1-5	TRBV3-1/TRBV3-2	CASSPTQNQPQHF
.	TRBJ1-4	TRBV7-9	CASSRNEKLFF
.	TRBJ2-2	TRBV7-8	CASSNRDYLDTGELFF
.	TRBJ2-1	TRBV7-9	CASSFLRLAVFYNEQFF
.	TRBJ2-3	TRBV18	CASSPLAESTDTQYF
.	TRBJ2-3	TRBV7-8	CASSFAGATDTQYF
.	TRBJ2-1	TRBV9	CASSPHRGLVGEAEQFF
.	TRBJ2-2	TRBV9	CASSVAGGTGELFF
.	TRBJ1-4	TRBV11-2	CASSPLPGTGNEKLFF
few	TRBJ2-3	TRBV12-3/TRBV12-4	CASSSRGTDTQYF
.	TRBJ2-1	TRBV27	CATISGLDYNEQFF
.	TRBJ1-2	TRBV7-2	CASSLGQGWDGYTF
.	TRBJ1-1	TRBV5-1	CASSSQGEEAFF
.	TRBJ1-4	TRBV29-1	CSAKPAGAGELFF
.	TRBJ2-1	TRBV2	CASRREGREQFF
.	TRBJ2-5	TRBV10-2	CASSEGRGGLQETQYF
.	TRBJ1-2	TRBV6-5	CASSPTVLYGYTF
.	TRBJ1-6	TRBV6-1	CASSEDFGNSPLHF